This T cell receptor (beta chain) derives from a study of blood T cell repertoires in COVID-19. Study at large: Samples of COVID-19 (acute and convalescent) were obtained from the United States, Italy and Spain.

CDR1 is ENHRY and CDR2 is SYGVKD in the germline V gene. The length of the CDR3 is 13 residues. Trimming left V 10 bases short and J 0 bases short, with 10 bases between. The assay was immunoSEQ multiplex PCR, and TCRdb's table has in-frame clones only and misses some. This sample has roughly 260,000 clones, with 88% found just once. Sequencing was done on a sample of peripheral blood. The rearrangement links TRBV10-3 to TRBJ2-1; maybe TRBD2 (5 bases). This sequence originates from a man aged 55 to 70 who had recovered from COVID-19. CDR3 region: CATGNSSYNEQFF. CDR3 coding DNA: TGTGCCACCGGGAACAGCTCCTACAATGAGCAGTTCTTC.